The source of this TCR beta chain is a study of control samples from healthy donors and cancer patients (dated by TCRdb to about 2020). Trimming costs V 1 base and J 3 bases, and their ends lie 9 bases apart. The germline V gene sets CDR1 to LGHNA and CDR2 to YSLEER. Its CDR3 holds 14 amino acids, cysteine through phenylalanine. Only the CDR3 region is kept as DNA, spanning 42 bases read in frame from base 1. Libraries were constructed by the immunoSEQ multiplex PCR assay. In TCRdb, the immuneACCESS table is reduced to in-frame sequences with V and J assigned. These tables do not hold every clone; where another copy was compared, an unresolved V gene accounts for under half, and the others remain unexplained. The sample table shows some 120,000 clones, and approximately 90% are seen once. Clones ranked in the top ten supply roughly 2.5% of the sample. Concerning this clone: The specificity of this receptor is unknown. Base qualities are missing; no much larger clone stands one base away.

Recombination linked TRBV4-3 to TRBJ2-5, with TRBD1 tentatively as D gene (6 bases match). The sequenced sample was blood. The receptor's source is a woman in her 70s in good health. CDR3 reads: CASSQATGKETQYF. The DNA sequence is TGCGCCAGCAGCCAAGCCACAGGGAAAGAGACCCAGTACTTC.